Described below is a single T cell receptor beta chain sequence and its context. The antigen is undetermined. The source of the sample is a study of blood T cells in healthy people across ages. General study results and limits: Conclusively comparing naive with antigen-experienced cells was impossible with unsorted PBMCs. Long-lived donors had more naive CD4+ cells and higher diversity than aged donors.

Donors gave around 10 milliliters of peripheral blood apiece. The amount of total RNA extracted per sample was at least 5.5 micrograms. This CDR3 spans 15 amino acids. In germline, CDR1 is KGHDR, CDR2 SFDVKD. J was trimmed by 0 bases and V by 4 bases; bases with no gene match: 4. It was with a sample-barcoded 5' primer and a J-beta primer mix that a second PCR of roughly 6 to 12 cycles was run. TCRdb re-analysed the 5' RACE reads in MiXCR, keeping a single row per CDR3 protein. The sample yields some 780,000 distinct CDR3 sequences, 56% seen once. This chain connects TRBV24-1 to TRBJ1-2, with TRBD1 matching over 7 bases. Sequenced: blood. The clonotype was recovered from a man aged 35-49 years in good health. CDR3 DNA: TGTGCCACCAGTGACCCGGGACAGCCTAACTATGGCTACACCTTC. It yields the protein CATSDPGQPNYGYTF.